Each of the 32 T cell receptor beta chains below was sequenced from the same sample in a study of blood T cell repertoires in COVID-19. Libraries were prepared by immunoSEQ multiplex PCR; TCRdb keeps only in-frame clonotypes and omits some of them. The sample includes fewer than 300,000 clones, around nine tenths seen only once; the top ten take around 9.1%. Material for sequencing was peripheral blood. These receptors all stem from a man aged 40-49 years who had recovered from COVID-19.

The count of this clone is one. Other nucleotide sequences in the sample specify the same CDR3. The chain employs TRBV19 and TRBJ1-4, with D possibly being TRBD1 (6 bases). Germline V gene sequence: CDR1 LNHDA, CDR2 SQIVND (reference sequence). Between the trimmed V and J ends, which lost 6 bases and 0 bases, there was a span of 8 bases. The CDR3 has 14 residues. The CDR3 protein is CASSRQATNEKLFF. The CDR3 DNA reads TGTGCCAGTAGCCGACAGGCAACTAATGAAAAACTGTTTTTT.

J is TRBJ1-1 and V is TRBV10-3; 8 bases are shared with TRBD1. The germline V gene encodes CDR1 ENHRY and CDR2 SYGVKD. Losses at the gene ends were 10 bases for V and 1 base for J; bases not matched to a gene: 2. The CDR3 is made up of 12 amino acids. The CDR3 loop is CASDRGNTEAFF. DNA for the CDR3: TGTGCCAGCGACAGGGGGAACACTGAAGCTTTCTTT.

CDR3 DNA sequence: TGTGCCAGCTCACCACCGGCAGAACAGGGGAAAAAACTGTTTTTT. The encoded protein is CASSPPAEQGKKLFF. The rearrangement links TRBV18 to TRBJ1-4; 7 bases line up with TRBD1. Germline loops: CDR1 KGHSH, CDR2 LQKENI. This CDR3 is built from 15 residues. The J segment lost 9 bases and the V segment lost 0 bases, leaving 7 bases of the junction unmatched.

The chain joins TRBV2 to TRBJ2-7, with D tentatively TRBD1 (5 bases). In germline, CDR1 is SNHLY, CDR2 FYNNEI. Trimming took off 0 bases at V and 9 bases at J, with 15 bases between the two ends. The CDR3 is 14 amino acids. The CDR3 sequence is CASSEAIGVRVQYF. The CDR3 bases are TGTGCCAGCAGTGAAGCGATAGGGGTAAGGGTGCAGTACTTC. The full variable domain, in which reference TRBV2 and TRBJ2-7 provide the parts outside the CDR3, is EPEVTQTPSHQVTQMGQEVILRCVPISNHLYFYWYRQILGQKVEFLVSFYNNEISEKSEIFDDQFSVERPDGSNFTLKIRSTKLEDSAMYFCASSEAIGVRVQYFGPGTRLTVT.

This chain joins TRBV11-2 and TRBJ1-1, with D perhaps matching TRBD1 (6 bases). The V and J ends lost 5 bases and 1 base respectively, with 11 bases between them. This CDR3 is built from 14 residues. Germline loops: CDR1 SGHAT, CDR2 FQNNGV. The CDR3 loop is CASSRPGQNTEAFF. In DNA form, the CDR3 reads TGTGCCAGCAGCCGCCCGGGACAGAACACTGAAGCTTTCTTT.

The rearrangement links TRBV4-3 to TRBJ1-1; D not resolved. This CDR3 region has 17 residues. Germline V gene data show CDR1 as LGHNA and CDR2 as YSLEER. Between the trimmed V and J ends, which lost 1 base and 1 base, there was a span of 16 bases. CDR3 loop: CASSQAPSGGRNTEAFF. CDR3 nucleotide sequence: TGCGCCAGCAGCCAAGCCCCCTCCGGAGGACGGAACACTGAAGCTTTCTTT.

This clone has just one count. This sequence joins TRBV7-9 and TRBJ2-4, with 8 positions matching TRBD1. Germline assignment: CDR1 SEHNR and CDR2 FQNEAQ (reference sequence). The length of the CDR3 is 15 residues. Trimming at V came to 0 bases and at J to 9 bases, leaving 7 bases not matched to a gene. The CDR3 region has the DNA TGTGCCAGCAGCTTAGCTGGCAGGGGGCCCATCATTCAGTACTTC. Translating gives CASSLAGRGPIIQYF.

This chain connects TRBV2 to TRBJ2-7; 12 bases agree with TRBD2. The germline gives CDR1 SNHLY, CDR2 FYNNEI. CDR3 length: 17 residues. The junction had 18 bases not matched to a gene; V was cut back by 10 bases and J by 5 bases. CDR3 amino acids: CAIPYSRASGGEDEQYF. The CDR3 region has the DNA TGTGCCATTCCTTATTCACGGGCTAGCGGGGGGGAGGACGAGCAGTACTTC.

The V and J genes are TRBV7-9 and TRBJ2-1; no clear D gene. Germline V CDR1 and CDR2: SEHNR, FQNEAQ (reference sequence). V was clipped by 5 bases and J by 6 bases, with 11 bases between them. There are 13 residues in the CDR3. DNA for the CDR3: TGTGCCAGCAGCCTCTCCTCGGTCAATGAGCAGTTCTTC. Protein sequence: CASSLSSVNEQFF. Using reference TRBV7-9 and TRBJ2-1 for the parts outside the CDR3, the full variable domain is DTGVSQNPRHKITKRGQNVTFRCDPISEHNRLYWYRQTLGQGPEFLTYFQNEAQLEKSRLLSDRFSAERPKGSFSTLEIQRTEQGDSAMYLCASSLSSVNEQFFGPGTRLTVL.

The V gene is TRBV19, the J gene TRBJ2-2, with 10 bases matching TRBD1. Trimming removed 4 bases from V and 6 bases from J; junction bases left unmatched: 5. The CDR3 has 15 amino acids. Germline V lookup: CDR1 LNHDA, CDR2 SQIVND (reference sequence). CDR3 in DNA: TGTGCCAGTAGTAGGATGACAGGGGGCCCCGGGGAGCTGTTTTTT. Translation: CASSRMTGGPGELFF.

The chain has TRBV6-5 and TRBJ1-5; 8 bases line up with TRBD1. Germline CDR1 is MNHEY and CDR2 is SVGAGI. J gave up 7 bases and V 7 bases, and 6 bases lay outside the gene matches. This CDR3 contains 13 residues. The CDR3 coding sequence is TGTGCCAGCACCCGGACAGGGATACAGCCCCAGCATTTT. It encodes CASTRTGIQPQHF.

The J gene is TRBJ2-7, the V gene TRBV6-6; tentatively, D is TRBD2 (6 bases). Trimming removed 6 bases at V and 2 bases at J, with 11 bases between. In germline, CDR1 is MNHNY, CDR2 SVGAGI (reference sequence). The CDR3 runs 13 residues. The CDR3 here is CASRGRGPYEQYF. For the CDR3, the DNA is TGTGCCAGCAGGGGGCGGGGTCCCTACGAGCAGTACTTC.

The CDR3 protein is CASSWTASGGTDTQYF. CDR3 coding DNA: TGCGCCAGCAGCTGGACCGCTAGCGGGGGGACAGATACGCAGTATTTT. The chain has TRBV5-1 and TRBJ2-3; TRBD2 agrees at 11 bases. Trimming took 3 bases from V and 3 from J; bases not matched to a gene: 6. The length of the CDR3 is 16 residues. Germline V gene data show CDR1 as SGHRS and CDR2 as YFSETQ.

This chain connects TRBV3-1 (or the pseudogene TRBV3-2) to TRBJ2-1; 10 bases map to TRBD2. Germline trimming cut 3 bases from V and 5 bases from J; bases unmatched to any gene: 10. The length of the CDR3 is 17 residues. The germline CDR1 and CDR2 sequences are LGHDT and YNNKEL (reference sequence). The CDR3 is CASSHWASGRSDNEQFF. The DNA for the CDR3 is TGTGCCAGCAGCCATTGGGCTAGCGGGAGAAGCGACAATGAGCAGTTCTTC.

This clone appeared once. This chain links TRBV5-5 with TRBJ2-6; 8 positions match TRBD1. The CDR3 is 16 residues long. The germline CDR1 and CDR2 sequences are SGHKS and YYEKEE (reference sequence). V lost 2 bases, J lost 2 bases, and 3 bases stayed unmatched. CDR3: CASSFPGGAGANVLTF. In DNA form, the CDR3 reads TGTGCCAGCAGCTTCCCAGGGGGCGCTGGGGCCAACGTCCTGACTTTC.

This clone was observed a few times. The chain uses TRBV3-1 (or the pseudogene TRBV3-2) and TRBJ2-2, with TRBD2 matching over 10 bases. V lost 2 bases, J lost 1 base, and 19 bases stayed unmatched. CDR3 length: 22 residues. Germline V gene lookup returns CDR1 LGHDT and CDR2 YNNKEL (reference sequence). The CDR3 DNA reads as TGTGCCAGCAGCCAATTAATAATAACTAGCGGGGATCAGGGTAGGAACACCGGGGAGCTGTTTTTT. This gives the protein CASSQLIITSGDQGRNTGELFF.

The rearrangement links TRBV7-2 to TRBJ2-1, with unresolved D. Trimming shortened V by 1 base and J by 6 bases, and 10 bases separated the two germline ends. The length of the CDR3 is 14 residues. Germline CDR1 and CDR2: SGHTA and FQGNSA. The CDR3 sequence: CASSLVATLNEQFF. The CDR3 DNA follows: TGTGCCAGCAGCTTAGTAGCAACACTCAATGAGCAGTTCTTC.

The genes are TRBV6-5 and TRBJ1-2; possible D gene TRBD1, 6 bases. CDR1 is MNHEY and CDR2 is SVGAGI in the germline V gene. The CDR3 totals 15 residues. V was shortened by 6 bases and J by 8 bases, with 22 bases between the two germline ends. Here the CDR3 reads CASSRGAVDTGGYTF. For the CDR3, the DNA is TGTGCCAGCAGCCGGGGGGCTGTCGACACGGGAGGCTACACCTTC.

The chain couples TRBV7-9 to TRBJ2-2; D is undetermined. Trimming took off 1 base at V and 2 bases at J, with 5 bases between the two ends. Germline V CDR1 and CDR2: SEHNR, FQNEAQ (reference sequence). This CDR3 has 14 residues. This chain's CDR3 is CASSLVFNTGELFF. The CDR3 nucleotides are TGTGCCAGCAGCTTAGTCTTCAACACCGGGGAGCTGTTTTTT.

Only a few counts were recorded for this clone. The rearrangement uses TRBV27 and TRBJ1-2; 7 nucleotides match TRBD1. J lost 10 bases, V lost 5 bases, and 4 bases had no gene match. This CDR3 comprises 11 residues. From germline, CDR1 is MNHEY and CDR2 SMNVEV (reference sequence). The CDR3 sequence: CASSGGTAYTF. The CDR3 nucleotides are TGTGCCAGCAGTGGCGGGACAGCCTACACCTTC.

The chain has TRBV2 and TRBJ2-7; 9 bases map to TRBD2. V was clipped by 8 bases and J by 4 bases; unmatched bases: 3. CDR1 is SNHLY, CDR2 FYNNEI, per germline. The CDR3 length is 12 residues. In DNA form, the CDR3 reads TGTGCCAGCGGCAGCGGGAGGTACGAGCAGTACTTC. Translated, it gives CASGSGRYEQYF.

CDR3 sequence reads: CAIKTGGPRETQYF. The CDR3 nucleotides read TGTGCCATCAAGACGGGAGGGCCTCGGGAGACCCAGTACTTC. The chain couples TRBV10-3 to TRBJ2-5; 8 bases are a match to TRBD2. CDR1 and CDR2 from the germline V gene are ENHRY and SYGVKD. V shed 7 bases, J shed 5 bases, and the junction held 9 bases outside the gene matches. The CDR3 totals 14 residues.

V usage is TRBV7-9 and J usage is TRBJ2-5; D is ambiguous. Germline CDR1 SEHNR, CDR2 FQNEAQ (reference sequence). V shed 5 bases and J shed 4 bases, with 5 bases lying between them. This CDR3 region has 11 residues. The CDR3 loop reads CASSRGETQYF. The CDR3 DNA is TGTGCCAGCAGCCGAGGAGAGACCCAGTACTTC. The full variable domain, completed using reference TRBV7-9 and TRBJ2-5, is DTGVSQNPRHKITKRGQNVTFRCDPISEHNRLYWYRQTLGQGPEFLTYFQNEAQLEKSRLLSDRFSAERPKGSFSTLEIQRTEQGDSAMYLCASSRGETQYFGPGTRLLVL.

This clone was counted only a few times. V is TRBV2 and J is TRBJ2-2; TRBD2 is a possible D gene (5 bases). CDR1 and CDR2 from the germline V gene are SNHLY and FYNNEI. The ends were cut back, 4 bases at V and 2 bases at J, with 11 bases in the middle. This CDR3 spans 15 amino acids. Here the CDR3 DNA reads TGTGCCAGCAGTGTTCGGGGTGCCAACACCGGGGAGCTGTTTTTT. Its translation is CASSVRGANTGELFF.

This chain joins TRBV5-5 and TRBJ2-7, with TRBD1 as a possible D gene (6 bases). This CDR3 comprises 13 residues. Trimming removed 0 bases from V and 11 bases from J, with 15 bases in between. Germline CDR1 reads SGHKS; CDR2 reads YYEKEE (reference sequence). In nucleotides, the CDR3 is TGTGCCAGCAGCTTGGAACCCCACAGGGACAAGTACTTC. Protein: CASSLEPHRDKYF.

V usage is TRBV2 and J usage is TRBJ1-2; 7 nucleotides align to TRBD1. Germline V gene lookup returns CDR1 SNHLY and CDR2 FYNNEI. J lost 4 bases, V lost 6 bases, and 5 bases had no gene match. This CDR3 has 13 residues. CDR3 loop: CASRTDRAYGYTF. The CDR3, as DNA: TGTGCCAGCAGGACAGACAGGGCCTATGGCTACACCTTC.

The V gene is TRBV19, the J gene TRBJ1-1, with D possibly TRBD1 on 6 matching bases. The V gene's germline CDR1 is LNHDA and CDR2 SQIVND (reference sequence). CDR3 size: 12 residues. Trimming pared 7 bases from V and 4 bases from J, leaving 10 bases between. The chain's CDR3 is CASIKGGTEAFF. CDR3 DNA: TGTGCCAGTATAAAAGGGGGCACTGAAGCTTTCTTT.

The V and J genes are TRBV11-3 and TRBJ2-7; no definite D call. Per germline, CDR1 SGHNT and CDR2 YENEEA. The CDR3 is made up of 13 amino acids. Trimming pared 3 bases from V and 3 bases from J, leaving 9 bases between. This CDR3 reads CASSFPAGYEQYF. CDR3 sequence (DNA): TGTGCCAGCAGCTTTCCGGCAGGCTACGAGCAGTACTTC.

V is TRBV30 and J is TRBJ1-4, with a possible D match to TRBD1 (5 bases). Per the germline V gene, CDR1 is GTSNPN and CDR2 is SVGIG (reference sequence). Trimming removed 2 bases at V and 10 bases at J, with 5 bases between. The CDR3 runs to 10 residues. This chain's CDR3 is CAWSRGKLFF. The CDR3 DNA follows: TGTGCCTGGAGTAGGGGAAAACTGTTTTTT. The full variable domain, completed using reference TRBV30 and TRBJ1-4, is SQTIHQWPATLVQPVGSPLSLECTVEGTSNPNLYWYRQAAGRGLQLLFYSVGIGQISSEVPQNLSASRPQDRQFILSSKKLLLSDSGFYLCAWSRGKLFFGSGTQLSVL.

The chain recombines TRBV5-6 with TRBJ2-3, with TRBD1 identical over 7 bases. Germline V CDR1 and CDR2: SGHDT, YYEEEE. This CDR3 is built from 15 residues. With 2 bases clipped from V and 6 bases from J, the junction kept 9 bases outside the gene matches. CDR3 protein: CASSFKGATSDTQYF. The CDR3 coding sequence is TGTGCCAGCAGCTTCAAGGGGGCGACGTCGGATACGCAGTATTTT. Complete variable domain (other parts from reference TRBV5-6 and TRBJ2-3): DAGVTQSPTHLIKTRGQQVTLRCSPKSGHDTVSWYQQALGQGPQFIFQYYEEEERQRGNFPDRFSGHQFPNYSSELNVNALLLGDSALYLCASSFKGATSDTQYFGPGTRLTVL.

This clone has only a few counts. The chain recombines TRBV5-1 with TRBJ2-3, with a tentative D call TRBD2 (6 bases). The CDR3 sequence is 18 residues long. V lost 1 base and J 0 bases, leaving 18 bases between the germline ends. The germline gives CDR1 SGHRS, CDR2 YFSETQ. The CDR3 DNA sequence: TGCGCCAGCAGCTTGACCGCCACTAGCAGGCCCAGCACAGATACGCAGTATTTT. This sequence encodes CASSLTATSRPSTDTQYF.

The genes are TRBV28 and TRBJ2-7; D not resolved. Germline V gene sequence: CDR1 MDHEN, CDR2 SYDVKM. Trimming pared 7 bases from V and 0 bases from J, leaving 7 bases between. The CDR3 contains 12 residues. The CDR3, as DNA: TGTGCCAGCAAAGCCGGCTCCTACGAGCAGTACTTC. The encoded protein is CASKAGSYEQYF.